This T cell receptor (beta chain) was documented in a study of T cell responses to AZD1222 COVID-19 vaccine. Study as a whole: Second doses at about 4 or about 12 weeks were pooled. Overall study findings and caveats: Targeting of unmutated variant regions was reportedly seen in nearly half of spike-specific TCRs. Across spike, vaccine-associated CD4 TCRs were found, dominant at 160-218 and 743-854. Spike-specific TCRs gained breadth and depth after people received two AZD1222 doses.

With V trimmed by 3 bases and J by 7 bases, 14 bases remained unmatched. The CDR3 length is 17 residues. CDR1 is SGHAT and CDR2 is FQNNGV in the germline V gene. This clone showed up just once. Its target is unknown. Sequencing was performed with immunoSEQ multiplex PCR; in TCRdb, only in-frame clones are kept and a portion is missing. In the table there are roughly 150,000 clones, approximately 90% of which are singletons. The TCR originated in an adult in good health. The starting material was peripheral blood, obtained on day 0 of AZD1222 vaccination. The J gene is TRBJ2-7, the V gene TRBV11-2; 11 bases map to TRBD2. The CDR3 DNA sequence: TGTGCCAGCAGCTTGTTCCCGGTAGCGGGAGGGCTAAGGGAGCAGTACTTC. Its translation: CASSLFPVAGGLREQYF.